This T cell receptor (beta chain) was found in a study of CD8+ T cells in alopecia areata. Treatment specified: oral pan-JAK inhibitor, 5-10 mg twice daily. Isolated RNA was reverse transcribed into cDNA used as the sequencing template. Sequenced by immunoSEQ multiplex PCR; TCRdb stores in-frame clones only, minus some. The repertoire holds about 260,000 clones, with about three fifths as singletons. V lost 4 bases, J lost 4 bases, and 13 bases lay in between. Germline CDR1 SQVTM, CDR2 ANQGSEA. CDR3 size: 13 residues. The chain joins TRBV29-1 to TRBJ1-2; D is unresolved. The sample consisted of CD4+ T cells sorted from blood, taken around week 54, from a patient treated with tofacitinib. This clonotype was obtained from a human donor with alopecia areata. The CDR3 sequence: CSVVLAAVYGYTF. In nucleotides, the CDR3 is TGCAGCGTTGTATTGGCAGCCGTCTATGGCTACACCTTC.